The text below deals with one T cell receptor (beta chain). The data were obtained in a study of blood T cell repertoires in COVID-19. Study processing details: Amplification from reference gene primers served as the basis for estimated nucleated cell counts. The assay was immunoSEQ multiplex PCR, and TCRdb's table has in-frame clones only and misses some. Clone size and V and J calls were adopted from that table, with D and trimming inferred from the DNA. The table lists 55,000 or so clones, around 84% of them singletons, with 5.5% to 6% in the top ten. CDR3 size: 14 residues. V lost 4 bases to trimming and J lost 2 bases, with 11 bases between them. Per germline, CDR1 LNHDA and CDR2 SQIVND (reference sequence).

This TCR was recovered from a human donor in a cohort sampled during active or convalescent COVID-19. Sequenced input: peripheral blood. V usage is TRBV19 and J usage is TRBJ1-1; D might be TRBD1 (5 bases). CDR3 amino acids: CASSTRQTNTEAFF. The CDR3 coding sequence is TGTGCCAGTAGTACCCGACAGACTAACACTGAAGCTTTCTTT.